This T cell receptor beta chain appears in the sequencing data of a study of T-cell reconstitution after alpha-beta-depleted transplantation in children. The ends were cut back, 5 bases at V and 5 bases at J, with 13 bases in the middle. CDR3 size: 13 residues. CDR1 is SGHTA and CDR2 is FQGNSA in the germline V gene. This clonotype was observed many times. During its preparation, the TCRbeta library received unique molecular identifiers. TCRdb recomputed calls from the PCR reads with MiXCR, one row per CDR3 protein. Of 230,000 or so distinct CDR3 sequences in the sample, about 12% were seen once. This specimen consisted of PBMCs from the stem cell graft donor, obtained from the stem cell graft. The clonotype comes from a human donor who donated a stem cell graft to a child with acute lymphoblastic leukemia. The chain is built from TRBV7-2 and TRBJ2-7, with D unclear. CDR3 region: CASSEASVDEQYF. In DNA, the CDR3 is TGTGCCAGCAGCGAGGCAAGTGTCGACGAGCAGTACTTC.